A selection of T cell receptor beta chains follows, all from one sample in a study of early T cells in non-severe SARS-CoV-2 infection. TCRdb reanalysed the 5' RACE reads using MiXCR and keeps one entry per CDR3 protein. Here the sample spans roughly 29,000 distinct CDR3 sequences, around 6.1% being singletons. Specimen: whole blood, collected at baseline. All receptors come from an adult who was a healthcare worker with PCR-confirmed SARS-CoV-2 infection or an uninfected control (not recorded which). CDR3s include the opening cysteine and the closing phenylalanine or tryptophan.

j_call: TRBJ1-1; v_call: TRBV4-3; cdr3_length: 16; cdr3_aa: CASSQDLPVMNTEAFF
j_call: TRBJ2-6; v_call: TRBV14; cdr3_length: 18; cdr3_aa: CASSQVRDTARGANVLTF
j_call: TRBJ1-1; v_call: TRBV7-8; cdr3_length: 11; cdr3_aa: CASSFSSEAFF
j_call: TRBJ1-3; v_call: TRBV6-6; cdr3_length: 15; cdr3_aa: CASSYGNSIGNTIYF
j_call: TRBJ2-7; v_call: TRBV15; cdr3_length: 14; cdr3_aa: CATSREGEVNEQYF
j_call: TRBJ1-1; v_call: TRBV7-9; cdr3_length: 12; cdr3_aa: CASSLVWGKTFF
j_call: TRBJ2-7; v_call: TRBV19; cdr3_length: 14; cdr3_aa: CASSISLGPYEQYF
j_call: TRBJ1-1; v_call: TRBV12-3/TRBV12-4; cdr3_length: 14; cdr3_aa: CASSVQGARTEAFF
j_call: TRBJ2-1; v_call: TRBV10-3; cdr3_length: 14; cdr3_aa: CAISDQTSGVEQFF
j_call: TRBJ2-5; v_call: TRBV5-5; cdr3_length: 14; cdr3_aa: CASSLTGVSETQYF
j_call: TRBJ1-5; v_call: TRBV20-1; cdr3_length: 16; cdr3_aa: CSASRGDRGQDQPQHF
j_call: TRBJ2-7; v_call: TRBV18; cdr3_length: 13; cdr3_aa: CASSPRQGYEQYF
j_call: TRBJ1-1; v_call: TRBV29-1; cdr3_length: 13; cdr3_aa: CSVERRENTEAFF
j_call: TRBJ2-1; v_call: TRBV7-8; cdr3_length: 14; cdr3_aa: CASSPGTEYNEQFF
j_call: TRBJ1-2; v_call: TRBV7-2; cdr3_length: 13; cdr3_aa: CASSPPGRSGYTF
j_call: TRBJ2-1; v_call: TRBV12-3/TRBV12-4; cdr3_length: 14; cdr3_aa: CATTLAALYNEQFF
j_call: TRBJ2-1; v_call: TRBV4-2; cdr3_length: 17; cdr3_aa: CASSRGPDSSSYNEQFF
j_call: TRBJ1-2; v_call: TRBV29-1; cdr3_length: 12; cdr3_aa: CSVASNLYGYTF
j_call: TRBJ2-6; v_call: TRBV18; cdr3_length: 14; cdr3_aa: CASSPLPGANVLTF
j_call: TRBJ1-1; v_call: TRBV11-3; cdr3_length: 14; cdr3_aa: CASSFRTGNTEAFF
j_call: TRBJ2-6; v_call: TRBV12-3/TRBV12-4; cdr3_length: 15; cdr3_aa: CASGRFGSGANVLTF
j_call: TRBJ2-1; v_call: TRBV24-1; cdr3_length: 16; cdr3_aa: CATSDPTSKGYNEQFF
j_call: TRBJ2-1; v_call: TRBV7-8; cdr3_length: 16; cdr3_aa: CASSLEAGGTYNEQFF
j_call: TRBJ2-7; v_call: TRBV2; cdr3_length: 15; cdr3_aa: CASSQKGLGAYEQYF
j_call: TRBJ2-2; v_call: TRBV9; cdr3_length: 15; cdr3_aa: CASSVGMTSTGELFF
j_call: TRBJ2-7; v_call: TRBV12-3/TRBV12-4; cdr3_length: 14; cdr3_aa: CASRPGHSSYEQYF
j_call: TRBJ1-1; v_call: TRBV18; cdr3_length: 13; cdr3_aa: CASSPETNTEAFF